Listed below are T cell receptor beta chains from one sample, sequenced in a study of blood T cell repertoires in COVID-19. The method was immunoSEQ multiplex PCR; TCRdb's version includes in-frame clones alone and lacks a portion of them. The data hold 90,000 to 100,000 clones, with about 81% observed a single time. The sequenced sample consisted of peripheral blood. The receptors originated from an elderly man with acute or convalescent COVID-19. CDR3s include the opening cysteine and the closing phenylalanine or tryptophan. D genes are given only for firm matches. For some rows the clone size is stated as once, few or many, or as a class when expanded; others skip it.

TRBD1	few	TRBV19	TRBJ1-1	TGTGCCAGTAGTATAGGACAGGGTCTGAACACTGAAGCTTTCTTT	CASSIGQGLNTEAFF
TRBD1	NA	TRBV19	TRBJ2-5	TGTGCCAGTAGACTAGGCCTACTCGACAGGGGCGAGACCCAGTACTTC	CASRLGLLDRGETQYF
NA	NA	TRBV28	TRBJ2-1	TGTGCCAGCAGGGGAGACAGGTCCAGCTCCTACAATGAGCAGTTCTTC	CASRGDRSSSYNEQFF
TRBD1	few	TRBV7-2	TRBJ1-4	TGTGCCAGCAGCGTCGGGGACAGGGTTGATGAAAAACTGTTTTTT	CASSVGDRVDEKLFF
NA	NA	TRBV20-1	TRBJ2-7	TGCAGTGCTAGAGGCCAAGCCGAGCAGTACTTC	CSARGQAEQYF
NA	NA	TRBV19	TRBJ1-5	TGTGCCAGTAGTCGCCGGGATAGCAATCAGCCCCAGCATTTT	CASSRRDSNQPQHF
NA	NA	TRBV7-2	TRBJ1-6	TGTGCCAGCAGCTTAGAAGGCAGGATGAGCTCCTATAATTCACCCCTCCACTTT	CASSLEGRMSSYNSPLHF
NA	NA	TRBV19	TRBJ1-5	TGTGCCAGTAGTACGCAGACAAGCAATCAGCCCCAGCATTTT	CASSTQTSNQPQHF
TRBD1	NA	TRBV7-2	TRBJ1-4	TGTGCCAGCAGCTTAGCCCGGGACAGGGGGCAAAAACTGTTTTTT	CASSLARDRGQKLFF
NA	once	TRBV11-2	TRBJ2-2	TGTGCCAGCAGCTTCGCGGTCGCGAACACCGGGGAGCTGTTTTTT	CASSFAVANTGELFF
NA	NA	TRBV6-2/TRBV6-3	TRBJ1-5	TGTGCCAGCAGTTCCCCAGGGAAAGGGGATCAGCCCCAGCATTTT	CASSSPGKGDQPQHF
NA	once	TRBV19	TRBJ2-5	TGTGCCAGTAGTATTTCGAGGTTGGAGACCCAGTACTTC	CASSISRLETQYF
NA	NA	TRBV5-1	TRBJ2-3	TGCGCCAGCAGCTTGGCGGCAGATACGCAGTATTTT	CASSLAADTQYF
NA	NA	TRBV7-2	TRBJ1-3	TGTGCCAGCAGCCCTCCGGGACACGGAAACACCATATATTTT	CASSPPGHGNTIYF
TRBD1	NA	TRBV24-1	TRBJ2-2	TGTGCCACCGGGACAGGGGTCGGGGAGCTGTTTTTT	CATGTGVGELFF
TRBD2	NA	TRBV5-8	TRBJ2-3	TGTGCCAGCGCGCGCGGGGCTAGCGGACGCACAGATACGCAGTATTTT	CASARGASGRTDTQYF
NA	NA	TRBV5-1	TRBJ1-4	TGCGCCAGCAGCCCGGGGGGACGGGTAACTAATGAAAAACTGTTTTTT	CASSPGGRVTNEKLFF
NA	few	TRBV7-2	TRBJ1-5	TGTGCCAGCAGCTCGGACAGCTCCAATCAGCCCCAGCATTTT	CASSSDSSNQPQHF
TRBD1	NA	TRBV5-5	TRBJ1-4	TGTGCCAGCAGCTGGACAGGGGGCGATGAAAAACTGTTTTTT	CASSWTGGDEKLFF
TRBD1	NA	TRBV4-1	TRBJ1-3	TGCGCCAGCAGCCAGCACAGGGGGACAGGAAACACCATATATTTT	CASSQHRGTGNTIYF
NA	NA	TRBV7-2	TRBJ1-2	TGTGCCAGCAGCTCCTCCCGGGGGGCGATTGGCTACACCTTC	CASSSSRGAIGYTF
NA	NA	TRBV6-5	TRBJ1-1	TGTGCCAGCAGTTATGCAGGGATGAACACTGAAGCTTTCTTT	CASSYAGMNTEAFF
TRBD2	few	TRBV14	TRBJ2-5	TGTGCCAGCAGCCAAAAGGGACTAGCTCTTTTGGGGGAGACCCAGTACTTC	CASSQKGLALLGETQYF
NA	few	TRBV7-8	TRBJ1-4	TGTGCCAGCTGCGGGAGCAGGGTTGGCGAAAAACTGTTTTTT	CASCGSRVGEKLFF
NA	NA	TRBV5-1	TRBJ1-2	TGCGCCAGCAGCCCCGAGGGGCGGGGGTTTGGCTATGGCTACACCTTC	CASSPEGRGFGYGYTF
TRBD1	NA	TRBV6-5	TRBJ1-4	TGTGCCAGCAGTACCGGACAGGGGGTGCTTCGAAAACTGTTTTTT	CASSTGQGVLRKLFF
NA	many	TRBV4-3	TRBJ2-7	TGCGCCAGCAGCCAAGATACCCCCACGCAGGGGTCGGGCGAGCAGTACTTC	CASSQDTPTQGSGEQYF
NA	NA	TRBV9	TRBJ1-1	TGTGCCAGCAGCGGTGGGATCGGGAGGGCGAACACTGAAGCTTTCTTT	CASSGGIGRANTEAFF
TRBD2	NA	TRBV9	TRBJ2-1	TGTGCCAGCAGCGTAAGGACAGGACTAGCGGCTTCATCCTACAATGAGCAGTTCTTC	CASSVRTGLAASSYNEQFF
NA	NA	TRBV19	TRBJ1-5	TGTGCCAGTAGTAAATACAGGGTAAGCTATAGCAATCAGCCCCAGCATTTT	CASSKYRVSYSNQPQHF
NA	NA	TRBV11-2	TRBJ1-4	TGTGCCAGCAGTAAACAACAGCCGAATGAAAAACTGTTTTTT	CASSKQQPNEKLFF
NA	NA	TRBV5-8	TRBJ2-2	TGTGCCAGCAGCTTGTGGGCCGGCGAGCTGTTTTTT	CASSLWAGELFF
TRBD1	NA	TRBV5-6	TRBJ2-7	TGTGCCAGCAGGAGGCCGGGACAGGGTTACGAGCAGTACTTC	CASRRPGQGYEQYF
NA	NA	TRBV9	TRBJ1-2	TGTGCCAGCAGCCTGGCTGGGGGGTATGGCTACACCTTC	CASSLAGGYGYTF
TRBD2	NA	TRBV15	TRBJ2-5	TGTGCCACCAGCAGAGTGAGGTCTAGCGGAACCCGCCGAGAGACCCAGTACTTC	CATSRVRSSGTRRETQYF
NA	NA	TRBV5-6	TRBJ1-5	TGTGCCAGCAGCTTGGCGACAACCGTCCCCCGGCCCCAGCATTTT	CASSLATTVPRPQHF
TRBD1	few	TRBV7-2	TRBJ1-2	TGTGCCAGCAGCGAGGGGGGACAGGGTAACTATGGCTACACCTTC	CASSEGGQGNYGYTF
TRBD1	NA	TRBV29-1	TRBJ2-7	TGCAGCGTTCGAGGGACAGGCAGCAACGAGCAGTACTTC	CSVRGTGSNEQYF
NA	NA	TRBV2	TRBJ1-6	TGTGCCCTAAAAGCGGGACGGGAAAGCTCCTATAATTCACCCCTCCACTTT	CALKAGRESSYNSPLHF
NA	NA	TRBV4-3	TRBJ1-6	TGCGCCAGCAGTGAAGTGGGGGCTGGTTCACCCCTCCACTTT	CASSEVGAGSPLHF
TRBD2	few	TRBV27	TRBJ2-7	TGTGCCAGCAGTGGGCGGGGGGGGTACTCCTACGAGCAGTACTTC	CASSGRGGYSYEQYF
TRBD2	few	TRBV5-1	TRBJ2-2	TGCGCCAGCAGCGAGGAGTCTTGGACTAGCTACGACGGGGAGCTGTTTTTT	CASSEESWTSYDGELFF
TRBD1	NA	TRBV7-6	TRBJ2-3	TGTGCCAGCAGCTTCCCGGGACAGGACACAGATACGCAGTATTTT	CASSFPGQDTDTQYF
TRBD1	NA	TRBV2	TRBJ2-7	TGTGCCAGCAGAGTACAGGGGGGTTCCTACGAGCAGTACTTC	CASRVQGGSYEQYF
NA	NA	TRBV3-1/TRBV3-2	TRBJ1-1	TGTGCCAGCTCAGACCGGGCTGGGGCGGCAGCTTTCTTT	CASSDRAGAAAFF
TRBD1	many	TRBV4-3	TRBJ2-6	TGCGCCAGCAGCCACACCAGGGGGCGGCCCTCTGGGGCCAACGTCCTGACTTTC	CASSHTRGRPSGANVLTF
TRBD1	few	TRBV29-1	TRBJ1-5	TGCAGCGTTGGGGACAGGGCGCGGCAGCCCCAGCATTTT	CSVGDRARQPQHF
NA	NA	TRBV7-6	TRBJ2-2	TGTGCCAGCAGCTTAGAAGGGACTTTTGGCGGGGAGCTGTTTTTT	CASSLEGTFGGELFF
NA	NA	TRBV25-1	TRBJ2-7	TGTGCCAGCCAACGGTCTAGAGCGAGCTCCTACGAGCAGTACTTC	CASQRSRASSYEQYF
TRBD1	NA	TRBV11-2	TRBJ2-2	TGTGCCAGCAGCTCTGGACAGGCGCCCACCGGGGAGCTGTTTTTT	CASSSGQAPTGELFF
NA	NA	TRBV5-5	TRBJ2-3	TGTGCCAGCAGCTTGGCCGAGAATACGCAGTATTTT	CASSLAENTQYF
NA	few	TRBV28	TRBJ1-3	TGTGCCAGCCTTCAACCGGCAGGGACTAGAAACACCATATATTTT	CASLQPAGTRNTIYF